The 16 T cell receptor beta chains below all came from one sample that was sequenced in a study of blood T cell repertoires in COVID-19. The method was immunoSEQ multiplex PCR; TCRdb's version includes in-frame clones alone and lacks a portion of them. The sample carries around 230,000 clones, roughly 83% recorded once. The sequenced sample consisted of peripheral blood. These TCRs come from an elderly woman with acute or convalescent COVID-19.

The V and J genes are TRBV5-1 and TRBJ1-1; possibly TRBD1 for D (6 bases). Germline V gene data show CDR1 as SGHRS and CDR2 as YFSETQ. The CDR3 is made up of 13 amino acids. V lost 5 bases, J lost 2 bases, and 10 bases lay in between. The CDR3 sequence: CASRGTFNTEAFF. CDR3 nucleotides: TGCGCCAGCAGGGGGACATTTAACACTGAAGCTTTCTTT.

V and J are TRBV19 and TRBJ1-2, with TRBD1 as a possible D gene (6 bases). The V end was cut by 7 bases, the J end by 8 bases, with 23 bases between. This CDR3 is built from 15 residues. Germline values: CDR1 LNHDA, CDR2 SQIVND (reference sequence). This CDR3 reads CASNPRGGAGGGYTF. The CDR3 DNA sequence: TGTGCCAGTAACCCCCGCGGGGGCGCGGGAGGAGGCTACACCTTC.

This clone appeared a few times. The chain couples TRBV7-8 to TRBJ2-7; 7 bases match TRBD1. V shed 5 bases, J shed 0 bases, and the junction held 7 bases outside the gene matches. CDR1 is SGHVS, CDR2 FQNEAQ, per germline. The CDR3 has 15 residues. The CDR3 reads CASSRQGQSSYEQYF. CDR3 nucleotide sequence: TGTGCCAGCAGCCGACAGGGCCAGAGCTCCTACGAGCAGTACTTC.

The V call is TRBV7-2, the J call TRBJ1-1; D perhaps matches TRBD1 (5 bases). The V end lost 4 bases, the J end lost 1 base, and 10 bases lay between the germline ends. Looked up from germline, CDR1 is SGHTA and CDR2 is FQGNSA. This CDR3 is built from 14 residues. CDR3 sequence reads: CASSSTQGNTEAFF. In DNA, the CDR3 is TGTGCCAGCAGCTCTACGCAGGGGAACACTGAAGCTTTCTTT.

A remark on this clone: The sample carries other DNA sequences with the same CDR3. CDR3: CASSYRGYEQYF. Here the CDR3 DNA reads TGTGCCAGCAGTTACAGGGGGTACGAGCAGTACTTC. The chain has TRBV6-5 and TRBJ2-7, with D tentatively TRBD1 (6 bases). V was trimmed by 2 bases and J by 4 bases, leaving 6 bases between them. CDR3 length: 12 residues. The germline V gene encodes CDR1 MNHEY and CDR2 SVGAGI.

This clone was detected a few times. The gene calls are TRBV24-1 and TRBJ1-5; the D gene is possibly TRBD1 (6 bases). The CDR3 is made up of 14 amino acids. Between the trimmed V and J ends, which lost 4 bases and 4 bases, there was a span of 10 bases. Germline CDR1 KGHDR, CDR2 SFDVKD. As DNA, the CDR3 is TGTGCCACCAGTGACCCCGGACAGAATCAGCCCCAGCATTTT. Translating it yields CATSDPGQNQPQHF.

The genes are TRBV5-1 and TRBJ1-1, with D tentatively TRBD1 (6 bases). V was shortened by 4 bases and J by 1 base, with 17 bases between the two germline ends. CDR1 SGHRS and CDR2 YFSETQ come from the germline V gene. CDR3 size: 16 residues. The CDR3 bases are TGCGCCAGCAGCCTCGGGACAAGCACCACGAACACTGAAGCTTTCTTT. This encodes CASSLGTSTTNTEAFF.

The chain recombines TRBV2 with TRBJ1-6; TRBD1 is a possible D gene (5 bases). The CDR3 is made up of 18 amino acids. Trimming took 5 bases from V and 0 from J, leaving 17 bases between them. Germline loops: CDR1 SNHLY, CDR2 FYNNEI. CDR3 residues: CASSTIDSPSSYNSPLHF. The CDR3 nucleotides read TGTGCCAGCAGTACTATCGACAGCCCGAGCTCCTATAATTCACCCCTCCACTTT.

The V gene is TRBV28, the J gene TRBJ1-2; 7 bases line up with TRBD1. Germline CDR1 reads MDHEN; CDR2 reads SYDVKM. The ends lost 0 bases at V and 5 bases at J; junction bases unmatched: 0. This CDR3 is built from 13 residues. CDR3 DNA sequence: TGTGCCAGCAGTTTATGGACAGGGTATGGCTACACCTTC. This codes for CASSLWTGYGYTF.

The rearrangement links TRBV2 to TRBJ1-5; 7 bases are a match to TRBD1. Trimming cost V 5 bases and J 0 bases; bases outside gene matches: 4. The CDR3 has 15 residues. Germline CDR1 reads SNHLY; CDR2 reads FYNNEI. CDR3 sequence (DNA): TGTGCCAGCAGTTTGGGGGACAGTAGCAATCAGCCCCAGCATTTT. Its protein product is CASSLGDSSNQPQHF.

The J gene is TRBJ1-2, the V gene TRBV3-1 (or the pseudogene TRBV3-2); tentative D call: TRBD1 (6 bases). The CDR3 runs 19 residues. Germline CDR1 and CDR2: LGHDT and YNNKEL (reference sequence). V was clipped by 0 bases and J by 4 bases, with 24 bases between them. The CDR3 DNA follows: TGTGCCAGCAGCCAAGAATGGGCCCCTCGGCCACCAGGGGCCTATGGCTACACCTTC. Protein sequence: CASSQEWAPRPPGAYGYTF.

V usage is TRBV7-8 and J usage is TRBJ2-1; 7 bases agree with TRBD2. Germline CDR1 is SGHVS and CDR2 is FQNEAQ. Germline trimming cut 4 bases from V and 0 bases from J; bases unmatched to any gene: 15. The CDR3 is 19 residues long. The CDR3 here is CASSSLSRGTLSSYNEQFF. CDR3 nucleotides: TGTGCCAGCAGCTCCTTATCGCGGGGGACGTTAAGCTCCTACAATGAGCAGTTCTTC.

This chain connects TRBV12-3 or TRBV12-4 to TRBJ2-3; D is possibly TRBD2 (5 bases). Trimming cost V 5 bases and J 5 bases, with 11 bases left between them. The CDR3 covers 13 residues. The CDR3 DNA reads as TGTGCCAGCAGTCCGGGATGGGGAGATACGCAGTATTTT. Amino acid sequence: CASSPGWGDTQYF.

This clone was picked up one time. This CDR3 is CAWSVLGEGTQYF. In DNA form, the CDR3 reads TGTGCCTGGAGTGTACTCGGGGAGGGGACCCAGTACTTC. The V gene is TRBV30, the J gene TRBJ2-5; TRBD2 matches at 7 bases. CDR1 and CDR2 (germline): GTSNPN, SVGIG (reference sequence). V trimming: 0 bases; J trimming: 7 bases; junction bases outside the gene matches: 5. The CDR3 is made up of 13 amino acids.

The chain uses TRBV4-2 and TRBJ1-4, with TRBD1 identical over 7 bases. Germline assignment: CDR1 LGHNA and CDR2 YNFKEQ. The CDR3 consists of 15 residues. J was trimmed by 8 bases and V by 0 bases; bases with no gene match: 6. CDR3 residues: CASSQDLSGGEKLFF. The DNA for the CDR3 is TGTGCCAGCAGCCAAGATCTGTCAGGGGGAGAAAAACTGTTTTTT.

The chain links TRBV3-1 (or the pseudogene TRBV3-2) to TRBJ1-2, with D possibly TRBD1 on 5 matching bases. Germline V gene sequence: CDR1 LGHDT, CDR2 YNNKEL (reference sequence). V was cut by 3 bases and J by 7 bases, with 18 bases left in between. CDR3 size: 15 residues. The CDR3: CASSQERTSLSGYTF. CDR3 DNA: TGTGCCAGCAGCCAGGAAAGGACAAGCCTAAGTGGCTACACCTTC.